The TCR beta chain described here comes from a study of T cell responses to AZD1222 COVID-19 vaccine (TCRdb year 2021). Turning to the overall study: AZD1222 recipients whose second dose came at about 4 weeks and those whose second dose came at about 12 weeks were combined into one group, since spike-specific TCR depth and breadth did not differ between the two schedules. A total of around 240 trial participants underwent TCR sequencing, of whom under 220 had received two doses of AZD1222 and roughly 26 had received two doses of the MenACWY control vaccine. Trial participants were enrolled by age into 18-55, 56-69 and 70-plus year subgroups, with approximately 160, 26 and 62 TCR-sequenced participants respectively. General conclusions and limits of the study: Nearly half of unique spike-specific TCRs reportedly recognized epitopes outside regions mutated in the B.1.351 and B.1.1.7 variants. Because no day 14 peak-response samples were available, the repertoires could be characterized only after the peak T cell response. Conclusions about previously exposed vaccinees were limited because only six or seven AZD1222 recipients were SARS-CoV-2 seropositive at baseline. Participants were mostly white British, with more females than males. The authors suggested clonal diversity may have been underestimated. The whole spike protein was spanned by vaccine-associated CD4 TCRs, and dominant responses were seen in regions 160-218 and 743-854. A significant rise in spike-specific TCR breadth and depth was observed after two AZD1222 doses relative to day 0 and relative to MenACWY recipients. The 56-69-year group was small, and its depth increase did not reach significance, likely because of low power.

There are 13 amino acids in the CDR3, from cysteine to phenylalanine inclusive. Only the CDR3 DNA is retained, 39 bases long and in frame from the first base. CDR1 and CDR2 are read off the germline V gene (reference sequence) as MNHEY and SMNVEV. V sheds 3 bases and J sheds 2 bases, leaving 8 bases between their ends. In the paper's terms, the time point label means: baseline before first vaccination. Vaccinee samples came from UK trials COV001 and COV002, including a single-blind randomized controlled phase 2/3 trial of AZD1222 (ChAdOx1 nCoV-19) in healthy adults. For TCRbeta chain sequencing, PBMC samples were collected from trial participants at day 0 and at day 28 after the second dose. The CDR3 regions of human TCRbeta chains were analyzed by immunosequencing. From the authors' description of their analysis: TCRs in the repertoires were matched against a reference library of SARS-CoV-2-specific TCRs that had been generated with the MIRA antigen-specificity platform. Breadth was defined as the fraction of unique TCRs that were SARS-CoV-2-associated. Depth was defined as the fraction of total T cells that were SARS-CoV-2-associated. Each spike-specific TCR was assigned to its reactive spike region and to a CD4 or CD8 class using the MIRA data. Log10-transformed breadth and depth values were compared by one-way ANOVA with Sidak's multiple comparisons tests. TCRdb retrieved this table from immuneACCESS and kept in-frame rearrangements only. Not all clones are present; in checked studies, unresolved V genes account for under half, and no reason is known for the remainder. V and J calls and clone size are as listed in that table; D and trimming were resolved from the DNA. The sample records about 140,000 clones, roughly 88% of which are singletons. Approximately 3.7% of the sample belongs to the ten largest clones.

Comments on this clone: The specificity of this receptor is unknown. Per-nucleotide qualities are absent, and no much larger clonotype sits a single base away.

The sample consisted of peripheral blood, taken on day 0 of AZD1222 vaccination. The chain links TRBV27 with TRBJ2-7; the D segment cannot be called with confidence. This clonotype was sampled from an adult in good health. Read as DNA, the sequence is TGTGCCAGCAGTTTCGACGGAACCTACGAGCAGTACTTC. It encodes CASSFDGTYEQYF.